The TCR beta chain under discussion was sequenced for a study of T cell repertoires in aging, cancer and after chemotherapy. Study overall: Approximately 8 million TCR reads were in the whole dataset.

The template was genomic DNA from peripheral blood, not RNA. Study results and caveats: Untreated cancer patients had significantly lower blood TCR diversity than age-matched healthy donors.

The CDR3 sequence is 15 residues long. The germline V and J ends were trimmed by 4 bases and 7 bases, with 21 bases remaining between them. Germline lookup yields CDR1 SGHKS and CDR2 YYEKEE (reference sequence). A word on this clonotype: The antigen is not known.

TRB rearrangements spanning V, D and J were amplified using mixed TRB-A/B primers. Via MiXCR, TCRdb re-called the multiplex PCR reads, giving one row per CDR3 protein. The table has approximately 13,000 distinct CDR3 sequences, under 30% seen once. The specimen sequenced was blood. The TCR sequence derives from a human donor in good health. The V and J genes are TRBV5-5 and TRBJ2-7; tentative D call: TRBD2 (6 bases). The CDR3 loop is CASSTSGLPAEEQYF. The CDR3 DNA sequence: TGTGCCAGCAGCACGTCAGGACTACCCGCGGAGGAGCAGTACTTC.